The 15 T cell receptor beta chains given below trace back to one sample, sequenced in a study of CD4+ T cells in melanoma. Clones were sequenced by immunoSEQ multiplex PCR, and TCRdb holds only the in-frame ones, with some missing. The profile shows about 11,000 clones, roughly two thirds of them singletons. The sequenced material came from cells from a culture (not recorded whether cultured in vitro). The receptors originated from a human donor with melanoma.

This clone is a singleton in its sample. V gene TRBV5-1 combines with J gene TRBJ1-1; D not resolved. Trimming pared 1 base from V and 2 bases from J, leaving 6 bases between. The CDR3 sequence is 13 residues long. Germline CDR1 reads SGHRS; CDR2 reads YFSETQ. This CDR3 is CASSLYINTEAFF. CDR3 in DNA: TGCGCCAGCAGCTTGTACATAAACACTGAAGCTTTCTTT. The full variable domain, its missing parts supplied by reference TRBV5-1 and TRBJ1-1, is KAGVTQTPRYLIKTRGQQVTLSCSPISGHRSVSWYQQTPGQGLQFLFEYFSETQRNKGNFPGRFSGRQFSNSRSEMNVSTLELGDSALYLCASSLYINTEAFFGQGTRLTVV.

The rearrangement uses TRBV10-3 and TRBJ1-1, with 8 bases fitting TRBD1. Germline-derived CDR1 and CDR2 are ENHRY and SYGVKD. CDR3 size: 13 residues. J lost 0 bases, V lost 10 bases, and 4 bases had no gene match. The CDR3 DNA is TGTGCCAGCAGACAGGGGATGAACACTGAAGCTTTCTTT. Residues: CASRQGMNTEAFF.

The sample holds a few counts of this clone. The J gene is TRBJ2-1, the V gene TRBV5-1, with D perhaps TRBD2 (6 bases). The CDR3 has 15 amino acids. Trimming left V 0 bases short and J 6 bases short, with 13 bases between. Germline V gene sequence: CDR1 SGHRS, CDR2 YFSETQ. The CDR3 nucleotides are TGCGCCAGCAGCTTGGACCGGGGAGGAGTCAATGAGCAGTTCTTC. This codes for CASSLDRGGVNEQFF.

The rearrangement links TRBV7-2 to TRBJ2-2, with 7 bases fitting TRBD1. The germline CDR1 and CDR2 sequences are SGHTA and FQGNSA. The V segment lost 3 bases and the J segment 3 bases; nucleotides outside the gene matches: 4. The length of the CDR3 is 15 residues. For the CDR3, the DNA is TGTGCCAGCAGCTTTAGGGACAGCGACACCGGGGAGCTGTTTTTT. Amino acids: CASSFRDSDTGELFF.

V is TRBV11-2 and J is TRBJ2-7; D tentatively reads TRBD1 or TRBD2 (5 bases each). The CDR3 has 13 residues. The ends were cut back, 4 bases at V and 3 bases at J, with 10 bases in the middle. In germline, CDR1 is SGHAT, CDR2 FQNNGV. The CDR3 DNA sequence: TGTGCCAGCAGCTCCCGGGACCTCTACGAGCAGTACTTC. Translation gives CASSSRDLYEQYF.

This sequence joins TRBV11-2 and TRBJ2-2; D remains unclear. This CDR3 region has 13 residues. Trimming left V 3 bases short and J 0 bases short, with 2 bases between. CDR1 is SGHAT and CDR2 is FQNNGV in the germline V gene. The chain's CDR3 is CASSFTNTGELFF. CDR3 nucleotide sequence: TGTGCCAGCAGCTTTACGAACACCGGGGAGCTGTTTTTT.

The chain uses TRBV6-1 and TRBJ1-1; D ambiguous. CDR3 length: 13 residues. Trimming shortened V by 3 bases and J by 5 bases, and 10 bases separated the two germline ends. Looked up from germline, CDR1 is MNHNS and CDR2 is SASEGT. CDR3 residues: CASSDGMRTEAFF. Written as DNA, the CDR3 is TGTGCCAGCAGTGACGGGATGCGGACTGAAGCTTTCTTT.

The rearrangement uses TRBV30 and TRBJ1-4; a weak D match, TRBD1 (5 bases). The germline V gene encodes CDR1 GTSNPN and CDR2 SVGIG (reference sequence). The V and J ends lost 5 bases and 8 bases respectively, with 9 bases between them. The CDR3 sequence is 11 residues long. CDR3 sequence reads: CAWGTAEKLFF. As DNA, the CDR3 is TGTGCCTGGGGGACTGCAGAAAAACTGTTTTTT.

The chain uses TRBV11-2 and TRBJ1-3; 7 bases match TRBD1. V shed 4 bases and J 4 bases; nucleotides not matched to a gene: 10. Germline V gene data show CDR1 as SGHAT and CDR2 as FQNNGV. The CDR3 is 16 residues long. The CDR3 spells CASSSFGQVPGNTIYF. The CDR3 bases are TGTGCCAGCAGCTCCTTCGGACAGGTTCCCGGAAACACCATATATTTT.

This clone was picked up a small number of times. The V and J genes are TRBV6-1 and TRBJ1-2; TRBD1 matches 10 bases. The CDR3 is made up of 15 amino acids. Germline CDR1 MNHNS, CDR2 SASEGT. Trimming cost V 6 bases and J 2 bases; bases outside gene matches: 6. As DNA, the CDR3 is TGTGCCAGCAGGGACCCGGGACAGGGGAACTATGGCTACACCTTC. Translating gives CASRDPGQGNYGYTF.

The V call is TRBV5-1, the J call TRBJ2-1; no reliable D call. Trimming removed 5 bases from V and 2 bases from J, with 14 bases in between. There are 15 residues in the CDR3. Germline CDR1 and CDR2: SGHRS and YFSETQ. CDR3 nucleotides: TGCGCCAGCAGATACTCAAACTGGGCCTACAATGAGCAGTTCTTC. This gives the protein CASRYSNWAYNEQFF.

The gene calls are TRBV5-1 and TRBJ1-2, with D unclear. CDR3 length: 13 amino acids. CDR1 is SGHRS and CDR2 is YFSETQ in the germline V gene. V was clipped by 0 bases and J by 2 bases, with 5 bases between them. CDR3 in amino acids: CASSLEGNYGYTF. DNA for the CDR3: TGCGCCAGCAGCTTGGAGGGCAACTATGGCTACACCTTC.

The rearrangement joins TRBV6-5 to TRBJ1-4; D is possibly TRBD1 (5 bases). Germline V gene sequence: CDR1 MNHEY, CDR2 SVGAGI. CDR3 length: 14 residues. V lost 6 bases to trimming and J lost 4 bases, with 12 bases between them. The CDR3 is CASRRERGNEKLFF. CDR3 coding DNA: TGTGCCAGCAGGCGCGAAAGGGGTAATGAAAAACTGTTTTTT.

The chain employs TRBV2 and TRBJ1-2; D ambiguous. CDR1 SNHLY and CDR2 FYNNEI come from the germline V gene. The CDR3 totals 14 residues. The V end lost 1 base, the J end lost 4 bases, and 10 bases lay between the germline ends. The CDR3 spells CASSEGSSLYGYTF. The CDR3 nucleotides are TGTGCCAGCAGTGAAGGGTCCTCACTCTATGGCTACACCTTC.

This clone was recorded a few times. In nucleotides, the CDR3 is TGTGCCTGGAGCGCGACTAGAGCTGGACAGCCCCAGCATTTT. Amino acids: CAWSATRAGQPQHF. The chain employs TRBV30 and TRBJ1-5; D is ambiguous. The germline V and J ends were trimmed by 3 bases and 7 bases, with 16 bases remaining between them. This CDR3 contains 14 residues. The germline gives CDR1 GTSNPN, CDR2 SVGIG (reference sequence).